This T cell receptor (beta chain) appears in the sequencing data of a study of T cell clusters in autoimmune cytopenias. In terms of frequency, this clonotype is medium-sized. Its antigen remains unidentified. TRB was amplified by touch-down multiplex PCR, primer pools A and B combined. Reprocessing the multiplex PCR reads, TCRdb reports a single entry for every CDR3 protein and omits DNA. This sample's table reports around 8,000 distinct CDR3 sequences. Study-wide findings and caveats: TRB repertoire shifts in secondary cytopenia and chronic lymphocytic leukemia mostly reflected lymphoma, not autoimmunity.

Each sample's input was 250 to 300 ng genomic DNA, some 38,000 genome equivalents. There are 11 residues in the CDR3. Per the germline V gene, CDR1 is GTSNPN and CDR2 is SVGIG (reference sequence). The rearrangement uses TRBV30 and TRBJ2-5; TCRdb proposes TRBD1, but this gene call is untestable without DNA. This TCR came from a human donor with an autoimmune cytopenia or autoimmune hepatitis (not recorded which). Specimen: peripheral blood. CDR3 protein: CAWLGEETQYF.